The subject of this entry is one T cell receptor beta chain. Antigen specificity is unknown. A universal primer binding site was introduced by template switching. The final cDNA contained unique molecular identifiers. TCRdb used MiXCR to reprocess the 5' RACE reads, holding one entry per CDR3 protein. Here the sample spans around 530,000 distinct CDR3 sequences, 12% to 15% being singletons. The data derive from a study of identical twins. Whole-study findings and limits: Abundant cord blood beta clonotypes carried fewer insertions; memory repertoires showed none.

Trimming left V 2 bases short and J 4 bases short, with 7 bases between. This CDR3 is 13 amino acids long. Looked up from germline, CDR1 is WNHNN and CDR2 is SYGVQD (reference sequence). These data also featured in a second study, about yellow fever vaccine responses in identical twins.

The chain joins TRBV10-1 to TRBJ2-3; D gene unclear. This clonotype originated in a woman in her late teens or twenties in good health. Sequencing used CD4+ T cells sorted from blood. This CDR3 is CASSETDADTQYF. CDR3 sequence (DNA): TGCGCCAGCAGTGAGACAGATGCAGATACGCAGTATTTT.